This T cell receptor (beta chain) was identified during a study of shared clonotypes between healthy human individuals. Study results and limitations: Non-shared clonotypes had lower generation probabilities than those shared by all four donors. About 5% was the fraction of naive CD4 clonotypes found shared across a few donors.

The table came from immunoSEQ multiplex PCR; TCRdb's copy has only in-frame clones and leaves some out. Seen here are 1.6 million or so clones, 98% observed once, and the top ten hold approximately 0.4%. About this clone: The target antigen is unknown.

Sequencing used naive CD4+ T cells sorted from blood. Subset: CD45RA+ positively selected. The sequence derives from a man aged 25 to 40 in good health.

The CDR3 protein is CASSSRTDNEQFF. The CDR3 DNA sequence: TGTGCCAGCAGCTCTCGGACAGACAATGAGCAGTTCTTC. The chain combines TRBV9 with TRBJ2-1, with D tentatively TRBD1 (6 bases). Trimming cost V 4 bases and J 5 bases, with 10 bases left between them. The CDR3 is 13 residues long. Germline V gene data show CDR1 as SGDLS and CDR2 as YYNGEE.